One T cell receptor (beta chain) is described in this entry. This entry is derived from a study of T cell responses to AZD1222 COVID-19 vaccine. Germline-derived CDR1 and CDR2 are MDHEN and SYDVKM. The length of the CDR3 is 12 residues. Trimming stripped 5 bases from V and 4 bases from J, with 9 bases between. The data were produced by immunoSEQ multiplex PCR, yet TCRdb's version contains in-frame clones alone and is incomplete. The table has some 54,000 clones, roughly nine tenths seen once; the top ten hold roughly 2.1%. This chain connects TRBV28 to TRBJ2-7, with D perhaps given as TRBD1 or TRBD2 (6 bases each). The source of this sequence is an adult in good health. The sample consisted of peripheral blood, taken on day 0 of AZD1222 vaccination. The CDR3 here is CASSRGQYEQYF. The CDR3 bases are TGTGCCAGCAGTCGGGGGCAATACGAGCAGTACTTC.